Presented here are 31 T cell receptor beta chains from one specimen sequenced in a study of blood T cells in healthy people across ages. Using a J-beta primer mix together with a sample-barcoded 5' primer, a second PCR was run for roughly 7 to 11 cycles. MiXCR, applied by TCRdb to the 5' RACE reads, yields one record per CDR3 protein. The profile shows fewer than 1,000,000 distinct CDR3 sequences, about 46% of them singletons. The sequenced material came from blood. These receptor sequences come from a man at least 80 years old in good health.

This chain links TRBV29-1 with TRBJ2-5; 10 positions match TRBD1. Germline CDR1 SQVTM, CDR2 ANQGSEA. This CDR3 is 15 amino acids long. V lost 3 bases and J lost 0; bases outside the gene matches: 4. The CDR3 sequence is CSVERTGGYQETQYF. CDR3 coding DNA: TGCAGCGTTGAGCGGACAGGGGGATACCAAGAGACCCAGTACTTC.

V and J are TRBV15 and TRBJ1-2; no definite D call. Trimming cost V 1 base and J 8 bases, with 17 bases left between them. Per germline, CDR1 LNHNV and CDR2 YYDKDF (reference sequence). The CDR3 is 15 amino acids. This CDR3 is CATSRARQTGEGYTF. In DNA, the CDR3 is TGTGCCACCAGCAGAGCGCGGCAGACGGGCGAGGGCTACACCTTC.

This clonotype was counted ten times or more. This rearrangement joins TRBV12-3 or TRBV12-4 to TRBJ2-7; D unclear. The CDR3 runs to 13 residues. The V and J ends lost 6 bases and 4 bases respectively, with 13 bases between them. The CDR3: CASSRAPSYEQYF. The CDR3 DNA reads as TGTGCCAGCAGCCGCGCACCTTCTTACGAGCAGTACTTC.

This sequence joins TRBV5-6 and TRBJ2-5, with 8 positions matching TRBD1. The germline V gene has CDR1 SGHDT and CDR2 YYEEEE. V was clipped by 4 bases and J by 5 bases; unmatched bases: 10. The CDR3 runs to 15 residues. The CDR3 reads CASSRGQGAWETQYF. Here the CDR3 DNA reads TGTGCCAGCAGCCGAGGACAGGGCGCTTGGGAGACCCAGTACTTC.

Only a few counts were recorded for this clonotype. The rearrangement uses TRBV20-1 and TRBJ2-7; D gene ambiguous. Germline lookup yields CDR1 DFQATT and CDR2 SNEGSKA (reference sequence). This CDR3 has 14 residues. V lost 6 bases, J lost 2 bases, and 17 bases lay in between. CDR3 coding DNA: TGCAGTGCCATTTCGCGGCTCAACACCTACGAGCAGTACTTC. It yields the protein CSAISRLNTYEQYF.

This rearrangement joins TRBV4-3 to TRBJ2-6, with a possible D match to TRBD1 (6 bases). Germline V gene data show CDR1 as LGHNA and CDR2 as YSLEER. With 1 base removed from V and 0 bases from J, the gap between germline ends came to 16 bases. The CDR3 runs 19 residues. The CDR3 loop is CASSQGRNRVSSGANVLTF. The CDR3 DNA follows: TGCGCCAGCAGCCAAGGGAGGAACAGGGTCAGCTCTGGGGCCAACGTCCTGACTTTC.

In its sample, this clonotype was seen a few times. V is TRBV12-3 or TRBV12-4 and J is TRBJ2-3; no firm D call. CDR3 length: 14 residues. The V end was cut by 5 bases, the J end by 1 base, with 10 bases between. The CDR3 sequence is CASSTRSGTDTQYF. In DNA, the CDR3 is TGTGCCAGCAGTACCCGTTCGGGCACAGATACGCAGTATTTT.

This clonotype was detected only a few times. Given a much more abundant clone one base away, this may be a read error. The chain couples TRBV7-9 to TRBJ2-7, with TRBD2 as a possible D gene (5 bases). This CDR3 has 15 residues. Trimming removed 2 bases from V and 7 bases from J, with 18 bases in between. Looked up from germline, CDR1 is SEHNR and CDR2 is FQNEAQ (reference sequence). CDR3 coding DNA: TGTGCCAGCAGCTTACTGCGGACTCAATATAATGAGCAGTACTTC. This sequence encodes CASSLLRTQYNEQYF. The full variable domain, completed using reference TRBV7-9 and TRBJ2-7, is DTGVSQNPRHKITKRGQNVTFRCDPISEHNRLYWYRQTLGQGPEFLTYFQNEAQLEKSRLLSDRFSAERPKGSFSTLEIQRTEQGDSAMYLCASSLLRTQYNEQYFGPGTRLTVT.

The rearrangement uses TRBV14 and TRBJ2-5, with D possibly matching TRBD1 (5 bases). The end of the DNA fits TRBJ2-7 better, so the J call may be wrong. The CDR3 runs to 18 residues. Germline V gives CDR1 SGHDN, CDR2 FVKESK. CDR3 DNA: TGTGCCAGCAGCATTCGTCCCTTTGGGCAGGGAATAACCTGCGAGCAGTACTTC. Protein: CASSIRPFGQGITCEQYF.

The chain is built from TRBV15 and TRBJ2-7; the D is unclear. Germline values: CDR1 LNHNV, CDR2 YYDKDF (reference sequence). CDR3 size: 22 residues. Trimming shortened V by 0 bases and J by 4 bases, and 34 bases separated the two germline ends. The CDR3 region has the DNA TGTGCCACCAGCAGAGAATCCGTTTTACCACACTGGCCACCAATGCACACGTACGAGCAGTACTTC. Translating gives CATSRESVLPHWPPMHTYEQYF.

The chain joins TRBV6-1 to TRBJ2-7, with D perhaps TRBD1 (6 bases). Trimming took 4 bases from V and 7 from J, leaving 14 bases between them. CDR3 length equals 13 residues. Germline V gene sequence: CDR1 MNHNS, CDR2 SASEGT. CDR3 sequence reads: CASSVERDTEQYF. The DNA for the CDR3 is TGTGCCAGCAGTGTCGAACGGGACACAGAGCAGTACTTC.

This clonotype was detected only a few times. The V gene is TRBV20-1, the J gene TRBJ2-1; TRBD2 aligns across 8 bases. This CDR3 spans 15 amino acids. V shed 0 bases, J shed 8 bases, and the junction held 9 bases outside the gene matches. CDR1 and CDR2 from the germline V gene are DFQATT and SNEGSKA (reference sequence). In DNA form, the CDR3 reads TGCAGTGCTAGAGACTCCCTAGCGGGCTTTCATGAGCAGTTCTTC. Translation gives CSARDSLAGFHEQFF.

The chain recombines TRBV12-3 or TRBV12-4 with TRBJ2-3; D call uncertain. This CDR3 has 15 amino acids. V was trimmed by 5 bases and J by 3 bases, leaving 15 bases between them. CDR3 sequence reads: CASSHRTPMTDTQYF. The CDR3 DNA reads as TGTGCCAGCAGTCACCGGACCCCGATGACAGATACGCAGTATTTT.

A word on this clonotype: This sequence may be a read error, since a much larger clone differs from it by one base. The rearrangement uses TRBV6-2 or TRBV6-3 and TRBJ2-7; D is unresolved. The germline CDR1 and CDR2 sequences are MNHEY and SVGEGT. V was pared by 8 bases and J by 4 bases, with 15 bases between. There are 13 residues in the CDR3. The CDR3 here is CASGPITVYEQYF. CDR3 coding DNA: TGTGCCAGCGGACCCATAACGGTTTACGAGCAGTACTTC.

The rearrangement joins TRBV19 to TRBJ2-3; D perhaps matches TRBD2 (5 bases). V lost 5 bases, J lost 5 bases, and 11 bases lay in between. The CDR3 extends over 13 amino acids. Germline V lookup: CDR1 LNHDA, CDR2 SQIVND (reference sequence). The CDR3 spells CASSGGLGDTQYF. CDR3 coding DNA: TGTGCCAGTAGTGGCGGACTCGGAGATACGCAGTATTTT.

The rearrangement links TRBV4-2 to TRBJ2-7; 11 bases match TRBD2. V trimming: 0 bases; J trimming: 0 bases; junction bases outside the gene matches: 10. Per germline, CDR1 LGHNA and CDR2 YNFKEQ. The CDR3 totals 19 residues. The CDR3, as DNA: TGTGCCAGCAGCCAAGATCGAAGGACTAGCGGGCTCAGCTCCTACGAGCAGTACTTC. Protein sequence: CASSQDRRTSGLSSYEQYF.

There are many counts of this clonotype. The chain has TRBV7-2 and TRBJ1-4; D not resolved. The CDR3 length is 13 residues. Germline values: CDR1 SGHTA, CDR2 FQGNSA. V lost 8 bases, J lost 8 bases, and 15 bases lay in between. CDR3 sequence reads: CASGPVLSEKLFF. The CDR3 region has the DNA TGTGCCAGCGGTCCCGTCTTAAGCGAAAAACTGTTTTTT.

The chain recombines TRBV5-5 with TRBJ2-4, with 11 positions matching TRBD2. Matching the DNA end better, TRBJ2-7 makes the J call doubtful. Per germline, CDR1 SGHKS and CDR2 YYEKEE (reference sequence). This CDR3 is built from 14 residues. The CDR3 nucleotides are TGTGCCAGCAGCACACGACTAGCGGGGATCGAGCAGTACTTC. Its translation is CASSTRLAGIEQYF.

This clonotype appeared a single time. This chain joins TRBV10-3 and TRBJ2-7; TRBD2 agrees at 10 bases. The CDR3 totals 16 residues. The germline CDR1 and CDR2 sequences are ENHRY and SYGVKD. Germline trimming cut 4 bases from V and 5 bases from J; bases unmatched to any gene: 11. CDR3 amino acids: CAISVGNSGRMDEQYF. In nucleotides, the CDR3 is TGTGCCATCAGTGTAGGGAATAGCGGGAGGATGGACGAGCAGTACTTC.

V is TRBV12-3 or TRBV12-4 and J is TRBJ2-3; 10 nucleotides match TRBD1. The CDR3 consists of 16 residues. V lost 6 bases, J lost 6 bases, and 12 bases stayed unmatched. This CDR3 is CASSPRATGGKDTQYF. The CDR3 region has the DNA TGTGCCAGCAGCCCCCGGGCGACAGGGGGCAAGGATACGCAGTATTTT.

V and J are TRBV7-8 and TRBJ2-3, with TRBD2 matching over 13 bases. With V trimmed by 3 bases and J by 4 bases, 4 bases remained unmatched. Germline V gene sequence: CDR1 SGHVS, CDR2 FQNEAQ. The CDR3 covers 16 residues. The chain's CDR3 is CASSFRLAGGPDTQYF. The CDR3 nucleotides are TGTGCCAGCAGCTTCCGACTAGCGGGAGGCCCAGATACGCAGTATTTT.

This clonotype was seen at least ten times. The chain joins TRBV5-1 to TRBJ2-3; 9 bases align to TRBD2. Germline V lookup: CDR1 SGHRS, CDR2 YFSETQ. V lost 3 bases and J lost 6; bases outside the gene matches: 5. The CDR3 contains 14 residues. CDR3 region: CASSSAAGGDTQYF. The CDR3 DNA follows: TGCGCCAGCAGCTCCGCTGCGGGAGGGGATACGCAGTATTTT.

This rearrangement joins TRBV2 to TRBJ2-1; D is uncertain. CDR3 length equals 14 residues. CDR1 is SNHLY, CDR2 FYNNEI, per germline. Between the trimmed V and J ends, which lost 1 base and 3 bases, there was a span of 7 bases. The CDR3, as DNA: TGTGCCAGCAGTGAAGTCCCTTTCTACAATGAGCAGTTCTTC. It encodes CASSEVPFYNEQFF.

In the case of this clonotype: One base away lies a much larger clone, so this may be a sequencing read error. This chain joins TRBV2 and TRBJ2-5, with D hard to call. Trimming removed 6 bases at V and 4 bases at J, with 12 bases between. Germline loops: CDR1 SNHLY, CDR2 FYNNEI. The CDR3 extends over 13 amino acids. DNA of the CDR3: TGTGCCAGCAGGGACCCGGCTCTAGAGACCCAGTACTTC. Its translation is CASRDPALETQYF.

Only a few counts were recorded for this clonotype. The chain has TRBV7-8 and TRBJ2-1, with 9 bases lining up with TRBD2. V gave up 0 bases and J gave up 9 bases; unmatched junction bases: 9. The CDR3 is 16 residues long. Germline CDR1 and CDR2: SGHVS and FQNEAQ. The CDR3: CASSLASPSGVIEQFF. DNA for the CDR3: TGTGCCAGCAGCTTAGCAAGCCCTAGCGGGGTTATTGAGCAGTTCTTC.

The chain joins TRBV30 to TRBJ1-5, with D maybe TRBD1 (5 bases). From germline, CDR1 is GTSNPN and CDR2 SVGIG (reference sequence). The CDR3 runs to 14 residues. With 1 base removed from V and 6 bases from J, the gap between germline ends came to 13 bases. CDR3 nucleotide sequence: TGTGCCTGGAGTGGGTTGGGGGGAAGTCAGCCCCAGCATTTT. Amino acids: CAWSGLGGSQPQHF.

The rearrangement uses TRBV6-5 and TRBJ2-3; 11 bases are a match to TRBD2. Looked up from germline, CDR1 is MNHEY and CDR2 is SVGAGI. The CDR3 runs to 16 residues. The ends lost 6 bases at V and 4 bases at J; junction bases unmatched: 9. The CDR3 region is CASRPLAGAPSDTQYF. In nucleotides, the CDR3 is TGTGCCAGCAGGCCACTAGCGGGGGCCCCTTCAGATACGCAGTATTTT.

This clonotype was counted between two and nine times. CDR3 region: CASSQDYWQNTQYF. As DNA, the CDR3 is TGTGCCAGCAGCCAAGATTATTGGCAGAATACGCAGTATTTT. The chain has TRBV3-1 and TRBJ2-3; unclear D gene. Germline V gives CDR1 LGHDT, CDR2 YNNKEL (reference sequence). This CDR3 has 14 amino acids. V dropped 0 bases and J dropped 7 bases, with 11 bases sitting between them.

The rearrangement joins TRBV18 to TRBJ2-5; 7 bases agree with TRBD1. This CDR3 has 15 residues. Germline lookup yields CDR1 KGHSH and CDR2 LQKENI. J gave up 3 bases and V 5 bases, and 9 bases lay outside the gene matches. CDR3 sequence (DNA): TGTGCCAGCTCATCCCGGGACAGAGAAAAAGAGACCCAGTACTTC. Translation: CASSSRDREKETQYF.

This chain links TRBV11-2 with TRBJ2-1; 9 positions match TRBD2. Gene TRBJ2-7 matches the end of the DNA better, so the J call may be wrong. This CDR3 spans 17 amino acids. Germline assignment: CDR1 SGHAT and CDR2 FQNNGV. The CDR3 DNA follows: TGTGCCAGCAGCTTAACCAGCGGGGGGATCTCCTACAATGAGCAGTACTTC. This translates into CASSLTSGGISYNEQYF.

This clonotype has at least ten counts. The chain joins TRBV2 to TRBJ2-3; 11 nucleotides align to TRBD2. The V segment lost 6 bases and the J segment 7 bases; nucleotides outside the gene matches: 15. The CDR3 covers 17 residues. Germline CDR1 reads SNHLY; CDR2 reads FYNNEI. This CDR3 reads CASRYTGTSGPYYTQYF. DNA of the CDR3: TGTGCCAGCAGGTATACCGGGACTAGCGGCCCGTACTATACGCAGTATTTT.